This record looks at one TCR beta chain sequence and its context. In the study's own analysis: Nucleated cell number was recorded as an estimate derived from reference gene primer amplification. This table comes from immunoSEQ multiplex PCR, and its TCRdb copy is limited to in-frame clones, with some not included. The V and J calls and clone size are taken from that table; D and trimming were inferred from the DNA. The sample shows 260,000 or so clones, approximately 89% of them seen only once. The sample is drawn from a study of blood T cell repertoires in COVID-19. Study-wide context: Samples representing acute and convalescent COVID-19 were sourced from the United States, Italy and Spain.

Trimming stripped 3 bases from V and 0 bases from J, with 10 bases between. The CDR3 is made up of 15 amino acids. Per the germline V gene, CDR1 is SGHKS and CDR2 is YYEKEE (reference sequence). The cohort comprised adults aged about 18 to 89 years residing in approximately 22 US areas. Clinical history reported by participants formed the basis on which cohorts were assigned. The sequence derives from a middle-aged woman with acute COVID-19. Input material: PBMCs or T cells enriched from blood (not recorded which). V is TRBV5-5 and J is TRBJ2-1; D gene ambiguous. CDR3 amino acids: CASSSDLSSYNEQFF. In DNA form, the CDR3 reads TGTGCCAGCAGCTCTGACTTAAGCTCCTACAATGAGCAGTTCTTC.